The source of this TCR beta chain is a study of identical twins. Template switching added a universal primer site, and cDNA bore unique molecular identifiers. TCRdb called the 5' RACE reads again in MiXCR, with one record for every CDR3 protein. The sample has approximately 500,000 distinct CDR3 sequences, 15% seen once. This clonotype has just a few counts. Per germline, CDR1 MNHNS and CDR2 SASEGT. Trimming removed 2 bases at V and 9 bases at J, with 22 bases between. This CDR3 has 16 residues. This sample also belongs to another study, concerning yellow fever vaccine responses in identical twins.

The sample was CD4+ T cells sorted from blood. The sequence came from a woman between 18 and 29 years old in good health. This rearrangement joins TRBV6-1 to TRBJ2-5, with a tentative D call TRBD1 (5 bases). The CDR3 loop reads CASSELGNARVEAQYF. DNA for the CDR3: TGTGCCAGCAGTGAACTGGGGAACGCCAGGGTGGAAGCCCAGTACTTC.